This T cell receptor beta chain comes out of a study of blood T cell repertoires in COVID-19. Study context: The study drew acute and convalescent COVID-19 samples from the United States, Italy and Spain.

Per germline, CDR1 SGHVS and CDR2 FQNEAQ. Trimming removed 1 base from V and 4 bases from J; junction bases left unmatched: 4. The CDR3 is 15 residues long. Clones were read by immunoSEQ multiplex PCR, and TCRdb kept only the in-frame ones, dropping some. Here the sample spans around 270,000 clones, approximately 88% being singletons. Participants came from 20 to 25 US areas, aged roughly 18 to 95 years. Participants' reported clinical history set cohort assignment. The J gene is TRBJ1-3, the V gene TRBV7-8; 7 bases are shared with TRBD1. This sequence was found in a woman aged 40 to 55 who had been exposed to COVID-19. Sequenced input: PBMCs or T cells enriched from blood (not recorded which). The CDR3 is CASSLVQGKGNTIYF. The CDR3 DNA follows: TGTGCCAGCAGCTTAGTACAGGGGAAAGGAAACACCATATATTTT. The variable domain in full, with the rest retrieved from reference TRBV7-8 and TRBJ1-3, is GAGVSQSPRYKVAKRGQDVALRCDPISGHVSLFWYQQALGQGPEFLTYFQNEAQLDKSGLPSDRFFAERPEGSVSTLKIQRTQQEDSAVYLCASSLVQGKGNTIYFGEGSWLTVV.